This T cell receptor beta chain is from a study of OX40 agonist ivuxolimab in advanced cancers. Whole-study results and caveats: There were, on average, more expanded clones in CD8+ T cells than in CD4+.

The data were produced by immunoSEQ multiplex PCR, yet TCRdb's version contains in-frame clones alone and is incomplete. The sample holds some 39,000 clones, approximately 90% seen once. There are 13 residues in the CDR3. CDR1 is MDHEN and CDR2 is SYDVKM in the germline V gene. V shed 4 bases and J shed 1 base, with 8 bases lying between them. Note on this clone: Antigen specificity is unknown.

The chain has TRBV28 and TRBJ2-7; no reliable D call. The sequence was collected from an adult with an advanced solid tumor such as melanoma, head and neck, liver or kidney cancer. Sample: CD4+ or CD8+ T cells sorted from blood, taken in a trial of the OX40 agonist ivuxolimab. The CDR3 sequence: CASSYVGSYEQYF. The CDR3 DNA sequence: TGTGCCAGCAGTTACGTGGGTTCCTACGAGCAGTACTTC.